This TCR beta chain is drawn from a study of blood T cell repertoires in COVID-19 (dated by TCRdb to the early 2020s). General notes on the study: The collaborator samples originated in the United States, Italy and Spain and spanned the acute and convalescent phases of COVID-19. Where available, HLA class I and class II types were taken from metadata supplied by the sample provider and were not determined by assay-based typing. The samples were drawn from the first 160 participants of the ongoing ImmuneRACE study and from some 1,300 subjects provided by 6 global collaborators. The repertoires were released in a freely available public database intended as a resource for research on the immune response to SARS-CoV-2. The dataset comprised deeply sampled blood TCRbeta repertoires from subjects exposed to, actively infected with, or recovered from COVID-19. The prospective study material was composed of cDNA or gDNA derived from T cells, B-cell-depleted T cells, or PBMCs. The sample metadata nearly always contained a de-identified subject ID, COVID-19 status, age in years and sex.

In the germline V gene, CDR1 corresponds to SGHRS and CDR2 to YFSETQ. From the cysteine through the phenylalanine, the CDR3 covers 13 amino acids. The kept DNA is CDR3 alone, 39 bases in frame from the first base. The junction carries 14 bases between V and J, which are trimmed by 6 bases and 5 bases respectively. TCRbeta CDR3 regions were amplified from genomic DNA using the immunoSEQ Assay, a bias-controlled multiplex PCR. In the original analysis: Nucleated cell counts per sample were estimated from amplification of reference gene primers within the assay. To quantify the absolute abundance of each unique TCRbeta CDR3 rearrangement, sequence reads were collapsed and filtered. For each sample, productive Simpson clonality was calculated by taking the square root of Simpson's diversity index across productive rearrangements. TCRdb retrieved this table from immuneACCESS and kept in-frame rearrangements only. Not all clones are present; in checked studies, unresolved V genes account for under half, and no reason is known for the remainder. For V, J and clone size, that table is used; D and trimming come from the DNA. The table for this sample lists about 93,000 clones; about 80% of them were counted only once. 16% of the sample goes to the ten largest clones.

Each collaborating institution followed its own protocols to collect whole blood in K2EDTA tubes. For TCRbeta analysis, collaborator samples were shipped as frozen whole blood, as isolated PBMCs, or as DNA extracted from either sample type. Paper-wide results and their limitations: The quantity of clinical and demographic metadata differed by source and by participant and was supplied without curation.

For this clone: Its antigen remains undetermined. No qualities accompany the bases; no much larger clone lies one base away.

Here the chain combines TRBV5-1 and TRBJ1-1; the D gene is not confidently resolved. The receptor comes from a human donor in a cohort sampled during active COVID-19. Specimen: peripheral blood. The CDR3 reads CASKEGSGTEAFF. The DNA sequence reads TGCGCCAGCAAGGAAGGGAGTGGGACTGAAGCTTTCTTT.